This T cell receptor (beta chain) was captured in a study of blood T cell repertoires in COVID-19. Study overall: PBMCs, B-cell-depleted T cells, or T cells were the source of the cDNA or gDNA that made up the material.

In the original analysis: Reference gene primer amplification gave estimated nucleated cell counts. The data were produced by immunoSEQ multiplex PCR, yet TCRdb's version contains in-frame clones alone and is incomplete. V and J calls and clone size follow that table, whereas D and trimming were derived from the DNA. The sample contains about 210,000 clones, around 88% of which appear only once. Germline V gene lookup returns CDR1 MNHEY and CDR2 SMNVEV (reference sequence). Trimming cost V 4 bases and J 3 bases; bases outside gene matches: 10. The CDR3 totals 18 residues. Clinical history reported by participants formed the basis on which cohorts were assigned. No more than 2 weeks before study entry, exposed participants had met a case of COVID-19.

The chain uses TRBV27 and TRBJ2-3; the match to TRBD2 covers 13 bases. Material: PBMCs or T cells enriched from blood (not recorded which). The TCR sequence derives from a woman aged 25 to 45 who had been exposed to COVID-19. CDR3 sequence (DNA): TGTGCCAGCAGTTACAAGGGAGCGACTAGCGGGGGGACAGATACGCAGTATTTT. Residues: CASSYKGATSGGTDTQYF.